The T cell receptor (beta chain) described here comes from a study of blood T cell repertoires in COVID-19. Study-level information: Whether acute or convalescent, the COVID-19 samples came from the United States, Italy and Spain. From T cells, B-cell-depleted T cells, or PBMCs came the material, which was cDNA or gDNA.

Deletions cut 4 bases from V and 3 bases from J, with 6 bases between. The length of the CDR3 is 12 residues. Germline V gene data show CDR1 as SGDLS and CDR2 as YYNGEE. In the original processing: Counts of nucleated cells, estimated from reference gene primer amplification, were obtained. Using immunoSEQ multiplex PCR, the repertoire was profiled, and TCRdb retains in-frame clones only, with some absent. The V and J calls and the clone size are those of that table, but D and trimming were determined from the DNA. The sample yields under 200,000 clones, approximately 87% seen once. This receptor was obtained from a man aged 40-49 years with active or convalescent COVID-19. Sequenced input: peripheral blood. This sequence joins TRBV9 and TRBJ2-3; D uncertain. The CDR3 protein is CASSFRTDTQYF. For the CDR3, the DNA is TGTGCCAGCAGCTTTCGGACAGATACGCAGTATTTT.